These 11 T cell receptor beta chains were sequenced from one sample in a study of blood T cell repertoires in COVID-19. Sequencing was performed with immunoSEQ multiplex PCR; in TCRdb, only in-frame clones are kept and a portion is missing. The sample has fewer than 300,000 clones, roughly 80% seen once; the top ten hold about 5%. The specimen sequenced was PBMCs or T cells enriched from blood (not recorded which). The receptors originated from a man aged 35 to 55 who had been exposed to COVID-19.

J is TRBJ1-5 and V is TRBV19; perhaps TRBD1 as D (5 bases). Trimming took 7 bases from V and 2 from J, leaving 15 bases between them. CDR1 is LNHDA and CDR2 is SQIVND in the germline V gene (reference sequence). The CDR3 is 15 residues long. The CDR3 DNA is TGTGCCAGTATTGCAGGGAAGGTGGGCAATCAGCCCCAGCATTTT. Translation: CASIAGKVGNQPQHF.

This rearrangement joins TRBV6-5 to TRBJ1-6, with 7 bases that match TRBD1. The CDR3 is 15 residues long. Germline V gives CDR1 MNHEY, CDR2 SVGAGI. V lost 7 bases and J lost 7; bases outside the gene matches: 10. CDR3 coding DNA: TGTGCCAGCACCTCAAGGACAGGAGTCAATTCACCCCTCCACTTT. Its translation is CASTSRTGVNSPLHF.

In its sample, this clone was seen once. The chain links TRBV23-1 to TRBJ1-3; TRBD1 agrees at 7 bases. TRBV23-1 is an ORF, and what it does is uncertain. With 2 bases clipped from V and 0 bases from J, the junction kept 4 bases outside the gene matches. This CDR3 contains 16 residues. The CDR3 DNA follows: TGCGCCAGCAGTCAAGGGACAGTAAGCTCTGGAAACACCATATATTTT. Encoded protein: CASSQGTVSSGNTIYF.

There are a few counts of this clone. The genes are TRBV6-5 and TRBJ1-5, with a tentative D call TRBD1 (6 bases). Germline CDR1 is MNHEY and CDR2 is SVGAGI. Trimming took 6 bases from V and 3 from J, leaving 12 bases between them. The CDR3 is made up of 14 amino acids. The CDR3 reads CASRAGGLNQPQHF. The CDR3 DNA follows: TGTGCCAGCAGGGCGGGGGGGCTCAATCAGCCCCAGCATTTT.

The chain uses TRBV24-1 and TRBJ2-3; 7 positions agree with TRBD1. V gave up 1 base and J gave up 4 bases; unmatched junction bases: 1. Germline loops: CDR1 KGHDR, CDR2 SFDVKD. The CDR3 runs to 14 residues. CDR3 nucleotides: TGTGCCACCAGTGATTTCGGACAGGCAGATACGCAGTATTTT. This codes for CATSDFGQADTQYF.

This clone showed up just a few times. Other DNA variants within this sample encode the same CDR3. The chain employs TRBV7-6 and TRBJ2-7, with D possibly being TRBD1 (5 bases). V dropped 5 bases and J dropped 1 base, with 9 bases sitting between them. The CDR3 runs to 13 residues. The germline V gene encodes CDR1 SGHVS and CDR2 FNYEAQ. CDR3 sequence reads: CASSLAGSYEQYF. As DNA, the CDR3 is TGTGCCAGCAGCCTTGCAGGGTCCTACGAGCAGTACTTC.

V usage is TRBV19 and J usage is TRBJ2-1, with TRBD2 matching over 10 bases. Germline V CDR1 and CDR2: LNHDA, SQIVND (reference sequence). The CDR3 spans 17 residues. With V trimmed by 3 bases and J by 8 bases, 13 bases remained unmatched. The CDR3 region has the DNA TGTGCCAGTAGTATCAAGTTCACCAGCGGGAGGGCATATGAGCAGTTCTTC. Encoded protein: CASSIKFTSGRAYEQFF.

The V gene is TRBV7-3, the J gene TRBJ2-1; no reliable D call. Germline-derived CDR1 and CDR2 are SGHTA and FQGTGA. The ends were cut back, 7 bases at V and 9 bases at J, with 22 bases in the middle. The CDR3 loop spans 15 amino acids. The CDR3 nucleotides read TGTGCCAGCACCATTCTACGTAACGACGGCGGTGAGCAGTTCTTC. It specifies CASTILRNDGGEQFF. Together with reference TRBV7-3 and TRBJ2-1, the CDR3 gives the full variable domain: GAGVSQTPSNKVTEKGKYVELRCDPISGHTALYWYRQSLGQGPEFLIYFQGTGAADDSGLPNDRFFAVRPEGSVSTLKIQRTERGDSAVYLCASTILRNDGGEQFFGPGTRLTVL.

V and J are TRBV11-2 and TRBJ2-7, with D hard to call. V dropped 1 base and J dropped 5 bases, with 6 bases sitting between them. Germline lookup yields CDR1 SGHAT and CDR2 FQNNGV. The CDR3 is 12 amino acids. The CDR3 reads CASSLASHEQYF. The CDR3 bases are TGTGCCAGCAGCTTAGCTTCCCACGAGCAGTACTTC.

The V and J genes are TRBV7-2 and TRBJ2-1, with TRBD2 matching over 11 bases. The ends lost 5 bases at V and 5 bases at J; junction bases unmatched: 2. Per the germline V gene, CDR1 is SGHTA and CDR2 is FQGNSA. This CDR3 is 14 amino acids long. CDR3: CASSKTSGNNEQFF. CDR3 nucleotides: TGTGCCAGCAGCAAGACTAGCGGGAACAATGAGCAGTTCTTC.

The chain couples TRBV20-1 to TRBJ2-5, with TRBD2 identical over 12 bases. CDR1 is DFQATT, CDR2 SNEGSKA, per germline (reference sequence). Germline trimming cut 3 bases from V and 2 bases from J; bases unmatched to any gene: 4. This CDR3 comprises 15 residues. The DNA for the CDR3 is TGCAGTGCTAGTTGGACTAGCGGGGTACAAGAGACCCAGTACTTC. The encoded protein is CSASWTSGVQETQYF.